This TCR beta chain was sequenced during a study of PD-L1 blockade in urothelial cancer. This sample's time point: pretreatment peripheral blood. Note on this clone: Antigen: not known.

Some clones are missing from TCRdb's copy, which holds only in-frame ones; the method was immunoSEQ multiplex PCR. The repertoire holds nearly 45,000 clones, 88% seen once, with around 25% in the top ten. Study-wide results and caveats: Having blood TCR clonality under the median before treatment predicted better survival.

The receptor was isolated from a donor aged 40 or over with urothelial cancer. This sample comprised PBMCs, obtained around atezolizumab (anti-PD-L1) treatment.

CDR3 sequence reads: CATPKPCGSGETQYF. The CDR3 DNA follows: TGTGCCACCCCCAAACCCTGCGGGAGTGGTGAGACCCAGTACTTC. This chain links TRBV2 with TRBJ2-5; 7 bases match TRBD2. V was clipped by 10 bases and J by 5 bases; unmatched bases: 16. Per the germline V gene, CDR1 is SNHLY and CDR2 is FYNNEI. The CDR3 is 15 amino acids.